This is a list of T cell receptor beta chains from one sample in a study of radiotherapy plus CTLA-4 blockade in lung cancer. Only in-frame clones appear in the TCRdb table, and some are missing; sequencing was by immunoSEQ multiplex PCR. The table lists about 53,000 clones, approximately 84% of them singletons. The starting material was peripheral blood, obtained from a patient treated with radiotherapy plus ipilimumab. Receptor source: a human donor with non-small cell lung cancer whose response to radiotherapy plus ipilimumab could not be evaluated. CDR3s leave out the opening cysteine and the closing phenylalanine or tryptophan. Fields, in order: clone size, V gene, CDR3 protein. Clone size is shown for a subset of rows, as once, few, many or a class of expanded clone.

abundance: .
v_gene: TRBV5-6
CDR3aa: ASSGQGAKSYEQY

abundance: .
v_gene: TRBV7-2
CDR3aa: ASSLDGRGNQPQH

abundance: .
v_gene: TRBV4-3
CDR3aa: ASSQGGVAYGGYT

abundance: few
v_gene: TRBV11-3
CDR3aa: ASSPGPGANVLT

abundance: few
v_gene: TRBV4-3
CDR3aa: ASSQADSLNTEAF

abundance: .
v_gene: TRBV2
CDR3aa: ASSAETADTQY

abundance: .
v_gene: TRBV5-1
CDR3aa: ASSLGQSSYNEQF

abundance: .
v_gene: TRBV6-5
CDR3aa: ASRPTSGSPHEQY

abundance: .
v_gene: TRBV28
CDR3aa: ASSRDRRTEAF

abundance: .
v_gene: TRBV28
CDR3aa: ASTEASGSGGELF

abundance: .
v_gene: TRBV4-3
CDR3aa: ASSQGQGDTIY

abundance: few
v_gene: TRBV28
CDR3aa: ASNRISLRTGGYEQY

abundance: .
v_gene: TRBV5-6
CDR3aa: ASSLGAGLTYEQY

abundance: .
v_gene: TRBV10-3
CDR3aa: AISEQQDNRLGAF

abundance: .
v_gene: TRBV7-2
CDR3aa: ASSLARDISYEQY

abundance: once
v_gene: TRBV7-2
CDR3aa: ASSYSGGWVTGELF

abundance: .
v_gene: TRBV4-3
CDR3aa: ASSQDRVETQY

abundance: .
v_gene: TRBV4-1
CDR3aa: ASSQDPSGTFYEQY

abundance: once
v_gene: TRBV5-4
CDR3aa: ASSGGHREAF

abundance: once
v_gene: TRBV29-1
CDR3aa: SGSENYEQY

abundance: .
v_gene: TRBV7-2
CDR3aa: ASSQTGTGRYGYT

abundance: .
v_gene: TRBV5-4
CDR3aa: ASSLVVGGPIGLGYT

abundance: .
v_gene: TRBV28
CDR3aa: AGGRRYNEQF

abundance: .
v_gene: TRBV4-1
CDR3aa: ASSQDTVQQSDEKLF

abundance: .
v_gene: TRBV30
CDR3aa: AWSVQSGWQRGYGYT

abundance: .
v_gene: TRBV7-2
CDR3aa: ASTLSGGGRHEQF

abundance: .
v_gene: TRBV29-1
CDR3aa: SVERDRGWETQY

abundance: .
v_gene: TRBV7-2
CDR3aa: ASSLALATDTQY

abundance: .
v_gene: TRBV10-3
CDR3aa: AIAPGQGRTDTQY

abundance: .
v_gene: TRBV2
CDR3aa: ASSERRGTDQPQH

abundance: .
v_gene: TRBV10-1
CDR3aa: ASTRRGTSGRGEQF

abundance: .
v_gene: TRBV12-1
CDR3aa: ASSQDRVNEKLF

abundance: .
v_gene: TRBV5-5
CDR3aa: ASSPTSYGYT

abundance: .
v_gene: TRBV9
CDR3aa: ASSGGAGAGEQY

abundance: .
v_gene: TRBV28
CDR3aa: ASSPFVAGDLNEQF

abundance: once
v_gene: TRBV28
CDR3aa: ASSLYRLAGQKNIQY

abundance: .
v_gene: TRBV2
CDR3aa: ASSLADTQY

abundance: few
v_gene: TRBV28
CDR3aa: ASILQGAGNTIY

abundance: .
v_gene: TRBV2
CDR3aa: ASTTGPGSGSLPYEQY

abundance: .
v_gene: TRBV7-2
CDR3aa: ASSGTGYGGYT

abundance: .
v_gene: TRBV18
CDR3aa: ASSPQTAGQNYNEQF

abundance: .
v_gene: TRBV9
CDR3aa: ASSAQDRVQSGRNTIY

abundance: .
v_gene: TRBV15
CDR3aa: ATSRQGTYNEQF

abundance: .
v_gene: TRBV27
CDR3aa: ASSYGGSGGYEQY

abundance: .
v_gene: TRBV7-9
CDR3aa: ASRETGGNTEAF

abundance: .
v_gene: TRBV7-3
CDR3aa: ASSLGGGNEQF

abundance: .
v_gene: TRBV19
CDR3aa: ASKTGTGSNQPQH

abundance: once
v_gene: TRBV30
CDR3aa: AWSVRGLPTYEQY

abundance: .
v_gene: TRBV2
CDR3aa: ASSDRHPGGYT

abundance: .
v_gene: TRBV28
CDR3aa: ASSSRGFGLAESYNEQF

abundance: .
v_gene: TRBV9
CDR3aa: ASSVGGGTGEAF

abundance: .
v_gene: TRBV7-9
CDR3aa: ASSLGGLAGPYEQY

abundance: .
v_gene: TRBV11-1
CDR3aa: ASSFGTSASYEQY

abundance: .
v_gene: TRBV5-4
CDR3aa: ASSRGLAYEQY

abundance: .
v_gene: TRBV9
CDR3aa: ASSASSAYEQY

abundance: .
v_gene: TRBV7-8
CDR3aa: ASSLVNEQY